The next 14 T cell receptor beta chains were all read from a single sample in a study of cytomegalovirus exposure and HLA in healthy donors (dated 2017 in TCRdb). Library creation used the immunoSEQ multiplex PCR assay. A mixture of 60 forward primers for TCR Vbeta segments and 13 reverse primers for TCR Jbeta segments was used in the multiplex PCR. This is the immuneACCESS table as TCRdb keeps it, with only in-frame sequences that have V and J called. A part of the clones is gone; compared with another copy, unresolved V genes explain less than half, and the rest is unexplained. Within this sample are about 140,000 clones, with roughly 80% of them counted one time only. The ten largest make up over 1% of the sample. Sequenced: PBMCs. The receptors come from a female donor in good health and CMV-seronegative.

The rearrangement links TRBV28 to TRBJ1-4, with 7 bases matching TRBD1. With V trimmed by 4 bases and J by 8 bases, 7 bases remained unmatched. This CDR3 region has 14 residues. Per the germline V gene, CDR1 is MDHEN and CDR2 is SYDVKM. DNA of the CDR3: TGTGCCAGCAGTTGGGACATCAGGGGGGAAAAACTGTTTTTT. This sequence encodes CASSWDIRGEKLFF.

CDR3 nucleotide sequence: TGTGCCATCAGTGAGCCGACTAGCGGGAGGGTGGAGACCCAGTACTTC. Translating gives CAISEPTSGRVETQYF. The chain recombines TRBV10-3 with TRBJ2-5; TRBD2 matches 14 bases. This CDR3 is 16 amino acids long. Germline values: CDR1 ENHRY, CDR2 SYGVKD. V shed 2 bases and J 5 bases; nucleotides not matched to a gene: 4.

This clone was detected ten times or more. CDR3 coding DNA: TGTGCCAGTCAGACAGGGGGCAATCAGCCCCAGCATTTT. This translates into CASQTGGNQPQHF. This rearrangement joins TRBV6-1 to TRBJ1-5, with 8 bases lining up with TRBD1. This CDR3 contains 13 residues. The J segment lost 2 bases and the V segment lost 9 bases, leaving 3 bases of the junction unmatched. Germline CDR1 is MNHNS and CDR2 is SASEGT.

This clone was detected a few times. The CDR3, as DNA: TGTGCCAGCTCACCACCGCAGGGTATCACTGAAGCTTTCTTT. It is translated as CASSPPQGITEAFF. V usage is TRBV18 and J usage is TRBJ1-1; TRBD1 is a possible D gene (5 bases). Germline CDR1 KGHSH, CDR2 LQKENI. The CDR3 consists of 14 residues. Trimming left V 0 bases short and J 4 bases short, with 9 bases between. The variable domain in full, completed from reference TRBV18 and TRBJ1-1, reads NAGVMQNPRHLVRRRGQEARLRCSPMKGHSHVYWYRQLPEEGLKFMVYLQKENIIDESGMPKERFSAEFPKEGPSILRIQQVVRGDSAAYFCASSPPQGITEAFFGQGTRLTVV.

V is TRBV2 and J is TRBJ1-1; 8 bases agree with TRBD1. Germline CDR1 is SNHLY and CDR2 is FYNNEI. This CDR3 spans 14 amino acids. The J segment lost 0 bases and the V segment lost 6 bases, leaving 3 bases of the junction unmatched. The CDR3 is CASSPTGVNTEAFF. Here the CDR3 DNA reads TGTGCCAGCAGCCCGACAGGGGTGAACACTGAAGCTTTCTTT.

This chain links TRBV19 with TRBJ1-5, with D unclear. The V gene's germline CDR1 is LNHDA and CDR2 SQIVND (reference sequence). Trimming cost V 8 bases and J 4 bases, with 21 bases left between them. This CDR3 spans 16 amino acids. The CDR3 bases are TGTGCCAGTTCCCGAGAGCCAGGAGGGAGGAATCAGCCCCAGCATTTT. It is translated as CASSREPGGRNQPQHF.

The V and J genes are TRBV19 and TRBJ2-7; TRBD2 matches 7 bases. Germline V gene sequence: CDR1 LNHDA, CDR2 SQIVND (reference sequence). The CDR3 has 15 amino acids. V dropped 2 bases and J dropped 0; count of bases not matched to a gene: 4. This chain's CDR3 is CASSIKAGSSYEQYF. In DNA, the CDR3 is TGTGCCAGTAGTATAAAAGCGGGAAGCTCCTACGAGCAGTACTTC.

The chain couples TRBV7-8 to TRBJ2-3, with D possibly being TRBD1 (6 bases). The CDR3 is made up of 15 amino acids. Germline V gene data show CDR1 as SGHVS and CDR2 as FQNEAQ. Trimming pared 5 bases from V and 1 base from J, leaving 13 bases between. The CDR3 bases are TGTGCCAGCAGCCTCAACTCAGGGGGCACAGATACGCAGTATTTT. Its translation: CASSLNSGGTDTQYF.

V is TRBV5-1 and J is TRBJ2-1, with TRBD2 identical over 13 bases. Germline CDR1 and CDR2: SGHRS and YFSETQ. The CDR3 length is 16 residues. Trimming cost V 4 bases and J 7 bases; bases outside gene matches: 8. CDR3 amino acids: CASSRQLAGGPNEQFF. Here the CDR3 DNA reads TGCGCCAGCAGCCGACAACTAGCGGGAGGGCCAAATGAGCAGTTCTTC.

The chain combines TRBV7-9 with TRBJ2-7; D is possibly TRBD2 (6 bases). The CDR3 totals 14 residues. CDR1 is SEHNR, CDR2 FQNEAQ, per germline (reference sequence). The ends were cut back, 5 bases at V and 2 bases at J, with 13 bases in the middle. The CDR3 loop is CASSLGTLPYEQYF. DNA of the CDR3: TGTGCCAGCAGCCTTGGGACTTTACCCTACGAGCAGTACTTC.

CDR3 in DNA: TGTGCCAGCAGTCACGCCGGGACAGGGGGACCTGAAGCTTTCTTT. As protein: CASSHAGTGGPEAFF. This chain uses TRBV6-6 with TRBJ1-1; 11 nucleotides align to TRBD1. The CDR3 runs 15 residues. V lost 5 bases and J lost 6; bases outside the gene matches: 8. Germline V gene lookup returns CDR1 MNHNY and CDR2 SVGAGI (reference sequence).

The rearrangement uses TRBV7-2 and TRBJ2-5; TRBD1 is a possible D gene (6 bases). The germline V gene encodes CDR1 SGHTA and CDR2 FQGNSA. The CDR3 totals 12 residues. V gave up 3 bases and J gave up 7 bases, with 9 bases separating them. The CDR3 DNA reads as TGTGCCAGCAGCTTGGAGACAGGGACCCAGTACTTC. Translating it yields CASSLETGTQYF.

The CDR3 bases are TGTGCCAGCAGCTTAGTTGGCAGGGCGAAGCCTATGAACACTGAAGCTTTCTTT. Translating it yields CASSLVGRAKPMNTEAFF. The V call is TRBV7-8, the J call TRBJ1-1; possibly TRBD1 for D (5 bases). Germline assignment: CDR1 SGHVS and CDR2 FQNEAQ. V lost 1 base and J lost 0, with 18 bases in between. The CDR3 contains 18 residues. The variable domain in full, with the rest retrieved from reference TRBV7-8 and TRBJ1-1, is GAGVSQSPRYKVAKRGQDVALRCDPISGHVSLFWYQQALGQGPEFLTYFQNEAQLDKSGLPSDRFFAERPEGSVSTLKIQRTQQEDSAVYLCASSLVGRAKPMNTEAFFGQGTRLTVV.

The chain uses TRBV28 and TRBJ1-1; the D is unclear. The CDR3 spans 12 residues. Germline V gives CDR1 MDHEN, CDR2 SYDVKM. The ends were cut back, 4 bases at V and 3 bases at J, with 6 bases in the middle. The CDR3 nucleotides are TGTGCCAGCAGTTCCCTTTACACTGAAGCTTTCTTT. It encodes CASSSLYTEAFF. Together with reference TRBV28 and TRBJ1-1, the CDR3 gives the full variable domain: DVKVTQSSRYLVKRTGEKVFLECVQDMDHENMFWYRQDPGLGLRLIYFSYDVKMKEKGDIPEGYSVSREKKERFSLILESASTNQTSMYLCASSSLYTEAFFGQGTRLTVV.